The 11 T cell receptor beta chains listed next were all sequenced from one sample in a study of PD-1 blockade in classical Hodgkin lymphoma. The time point was: cycle 4 day 1 (C4D1), after five to seven weeks of nivolumab. Each patient's relapse followed autologous stem cell transplantation, and brentuximab vedotin exposure varied. Profiling relied on immunoSEQ multiplex PCR, and the TCRdb table lists in-frame clones only, not all of them. The sample includes around 60,000 clones, roughly 92% of them seen just once. The sample here was peripheral blood mononuclear cells (PBMCs), taken before the fourth cycle of nivolumab. These receptor sequences come from a human donor with classical Hodgkin lymphoma.

The V call is TRBV7-2, the J call TRBJ1-1; no definite D call. This CDR3 contains 16 residues. Germline V gene lookup returns CDR1 SGHTA and CDR2 FQGNSA. V lost 5 bases and J lost 0, with 16 bases in between. The CDR3 region is CASSHDHSQVNTEAFF. The DNA of the CDR3 is TGTGCCAGCAGCCACGATCATAGCCAGGTGAACACTGAAGCTTTCTTT. The full variable domain, its missing parts supplied by reference TRBV7-2 and TRBJ1-1, is GAGVSQSPSNKVTEKGKDVELRCDPISGHTALYWYRQSLGQGLEFLIYFQGNSAPDKSGLPSDRFSAERTGGSVSTLTIQRTQQEDSAVYLCASSHDHSQVNTEAFFGQGTRLTVV.

The chain recombines TRBV11-2 with TRBJ1-5; unclear D gene. In germline, CDR1 is SGHAT, CDR2 FQNNGV. Trimming cost V 1 base and J 2 bases, with 12 bases left between them. This CDR3 region has 16 residues. The DNA of the CDR3 is TGTGCCAGCAGCTTAGCCCCTCAGTGGGGCAATCAGCCCCAGCATTTT. As protein: CASSLAPQWGNQPQHF.

This chain uses TRBV7-9 with TRBJ2-2, with D perhaps matching TRBD1 (5 bases). V gave up 5 bases and J gave up 1 base, with 8 bases separating them. The CDR3 runs to 14 residues. The V gene's germline CDR1 is SEHNR and CDR2 FQNEAQ (reference sequence). Here the CDR3 reads CASSNGQNTGELFF. For the CDR3, the DNA is TGTGCCAGCAGCAACGGACAGAACACCGGGGAGCTGTTTTTT.

The rearrangement uses TRBV7-2 and TRBJ2-1, with TRBD2 matching over 12 bases. Per the germline V gene, CDR1 is SGHTA and CDR2 is FQGNSA. The V and J ends lost 3 bases and 9 bases, in that order; junction bases with no gene match: 6. The CDR3 length is 15 residues. The CDR3 loop is CASSFRLAGVGEQFF. For the CDR3, the DNA is TGTGCCAGCAGCTTTAGACTAGCGGGAGTTGGTGAGCAGTTCTTC.

This clone occurred once. This chain links TRBV25-1 with TRBJ2-5; D may be TRBD2 (6 bases). The CDR3 totals 14 residues. Trimming took 1 base from V and 2 from J, leaving 8 bases between them. Germline loops: CDR1 MGHDK, CDR2 SYGVNS. CDR3 protein: CASSEWGEQETQYF. The DNA for the CDR3 is TGTGCCAGCAGTGAATGGGGGGAACAAGAGACCCAGTACTTC.

The V gene is TRBV6-5, the J gene TRBJ2-5; the D is unclear. CDR1 is MNHEY and CDR2 is SVGAGI in the germline V gene. The V gene lost 2 bases and the J gene lost 2 bases, with 12 bases spanning the gap. The CDR3 totals 15 residues. CDR3 sequence: CASSYVGLSQETQYF. CDR3 bases: TGTGCCAGCAGTTACGTAGGGTTATCACAAGAGACCCAGTACTTC.

This rearrangement joins TRBV19 to TRBJ2-1; D ambiguous. Trimming cost V 7 bases and J 3 bases, with 16 bases left between them. The CDR3 is 15 residues long. Germline V gene lookup returns CDR1 LNHDA and CDR2 SQIVND (reference sequence). This chain's CDR3 is CASTLEPSLYNEQFF. The CDR3 coding sequence is TGTGCCAGTACCCTCGAGCCCTCCCTCTACAATGAGCAGTTCTTC.

This chain links TRBV2 with TRBJ2-2; perhaps TRBD2 as D (6 bases). Between the trimmed V and J ends, which lost 7 bases and 2 bases, there was a span of 11 bases. The germline V gene encodes CDR1 SNHLY and CDR2 FYNNEI. There are 14 residues in the CDR3. This chain's CDR3 is CASTSAGNTGELFF. The CDR3 DNA is TGTGCCAGCACATCAGCGGGCAACACCGGGGAGCTGTTTTTT.

A single count supports this clone. The rearrangement joins TRBV15 to TRBJ2-7; D gene uncertain. CDR3 size: 13 residues. Germline lookup yields CDR1 LNHNV and CDR2 YYDKDF (reference sequence). Trimming took off 8 bases at V and 0 bases at J, with 11 bases between the two ends. The CDR3 coding sequence is TGTGCCACCCAAGGAGCCCTCTCCTACGAGCAGTACTTC. Residues: CATQGALSYEQYF.

The chain links TRBV5-1 to TRBJ1-2; D possibly corresponds to TRBD1 (6 bases). The CDR3 is 14 amino acids. Germline CDR1 SGHRS, CDR2 YFSETQ. The germline V and J ends were trimmed by 0 bases and 4 bases, with 10 bases remaining between them. CDR3 sequence reads: CASSLARGSYGYTF. The CDR3 DNA reads as TGCGCCAGCAGCTTGGCCAGGGGTAGCTATGGCTACACCTTC.

The chain combines TRBV6-4 with TRBJ2-1; TRBD2 matches at 10 bases. V lost 4 bases to trimming and J lost 5 bases; unmatched junction nucleotides: 8. The CDR3 spans 16 residues. CDR1 and CDR2 from the germline V gene are MRHNA and SNTAGT. The CDR3 region is CASSAERGGQHNEQFF. The CDR3 nucleotides read TGTGCCAGCAGTGCGGAGCGGGGGGGCCAACACAATGAGCAGTTCTTC.